This TCR beta chain originates from a study of cytomegalovirus exposure and HLA in healthy donors (dated by TCRdb to 2017 to 2019). A note on the overall study: A later analysis indicated that the 95 to 150 validation repertoires were generated on the platform also employed for the 650 to 850 repertoires of the first cohort. Along with the approximately 670-subject first cohort, a separate validation cohort of over 90 different subjects was used. The aim of the study was to test whether cataloging public T cell receptors could identify signatures of past pathogen exposure. The study combined high-throughput TCR immunosequencing, statistical association of individual TCRs with disease status, and machine learning to predict cytomegalovirus infection status. Beyond this particular receptor, the publication reports: The classifier was reported to diagnose cytomegalovirus status with high specificity and sensitivity in both the original and validation cohorts. The authors suggested that the approach could potentially be generalized to other disease states and immunological phenotypes. The validation cohort had no HLA typing available for a later analysis, so co-occurrence within that cohort was assessed over all 130 or so repertoires. Most TCR sequences were seen in very few donors, while some public TCRs were found in many individuals. Of the cluster scores, roughly 95% were above 0 in a later analysis, which found that TCRs clustered in the first cohort also tended to co-occur in the 110 or so validation repertoires. Three of the identified cytomegalovirus-associated TCR beta chains were confirmed in vitro to be specific for cytomegalovirus antigens. The study listed around 160 TCR beta chains as associated with cytomegalovirus.

Regarding this clone: Which antigen it targets is not known. Base qualities are not provided; no much larger clone lies one nucleotide away.

Trimming takes 2 bases from V and 8 bases from J, and the germline ends sit 9 bases apart. CDR1 and CDR2 are read off the germline V gene as MDHEN and SYDVKM. The CDR3 has 13 amino acids, counting the end cysteine and phenylalanine. Solely the CDR3 DNA is kept, with 39 bases framed from the first base. Libraries were prepared through the immunoSEQ multiplex PCR assay. The original pipeline was this. To diagnose cytomegalovirus status from the catalog of TCR beta chain sequences, a statistical classification framework was built. TCRdb's version of the immuneACCESS table is confined to in-frame rearrangements and falls short of the full clone set. An unresolved V gene accounts for under half of the shortfall where checked; the remainder is of unknown origin. That table is the source of V, J and clone size, and D and trimming were worked out from the DNA. The sample table holds a few hundred thousand clones, of which about 91% were seen once. The top ten clones comprise around 3% of the sample.

Separate from the approximately 690-subject first cohort, the validation cohort of about 110 subjects was the group to which the donors belonged. Specimen: PBMCs. The chain was built from TRBV28 and TRBJ1-4; TRBD1 is a possible D gene, resting on 5 matching bases. This clonotype was sampled from a woman younger than 35 in good health and CMV-seronegative. CDR3 loop: CASSLDRTEKLFF. The DNA is as follows: TGTGCCAGCAGTTTAGACAGAACCGAAAAACTGTTTTTT.